This TCR beta chain was identified during a study of blood T cell repertoires in COVID-19. Study in general: Sources were T cells, B-cell-depleted T cells, or PBMCs; the material itself was cDNA or gDNA.

As processed by the authors: Using reference gene primer amplification, nucleated cell counts were estimated. TCRdb keeps only in-frame clones here, not all; method: immunoSEQ multiplex PCR. The V and J calls and clone size are taken from that table; D and trimming were inferred from the DNA. The sample comprises approximately 250,000 clones, more than 70% of which are singletons, and about 5.4% rests with the top ten. Germline V gives CDR1 LGHDT, CDR2 YNNKEL (reference sequence). This CDR3 is 15 amino acids long. The junction had 1 base not matched to a gene; V was cut back by 2 bases and J by 1 base.

The TCR comes from a woman of 80 years or more with COVID-19, enrolled during active disease. The specimen sequenced was peripheral blood. The chain links TRBV3-1 (or the pseudogene TRBV3-2) to TRBJ2-2; 7 positions agree with TRBD1. CDR3 amino acids: CASSQRTGNTGELFF. The CDR3 DNA reads as TGTGCCAGCAGCCAACGGACAGGGAACACCGGGGAGCTGTTTTTT.